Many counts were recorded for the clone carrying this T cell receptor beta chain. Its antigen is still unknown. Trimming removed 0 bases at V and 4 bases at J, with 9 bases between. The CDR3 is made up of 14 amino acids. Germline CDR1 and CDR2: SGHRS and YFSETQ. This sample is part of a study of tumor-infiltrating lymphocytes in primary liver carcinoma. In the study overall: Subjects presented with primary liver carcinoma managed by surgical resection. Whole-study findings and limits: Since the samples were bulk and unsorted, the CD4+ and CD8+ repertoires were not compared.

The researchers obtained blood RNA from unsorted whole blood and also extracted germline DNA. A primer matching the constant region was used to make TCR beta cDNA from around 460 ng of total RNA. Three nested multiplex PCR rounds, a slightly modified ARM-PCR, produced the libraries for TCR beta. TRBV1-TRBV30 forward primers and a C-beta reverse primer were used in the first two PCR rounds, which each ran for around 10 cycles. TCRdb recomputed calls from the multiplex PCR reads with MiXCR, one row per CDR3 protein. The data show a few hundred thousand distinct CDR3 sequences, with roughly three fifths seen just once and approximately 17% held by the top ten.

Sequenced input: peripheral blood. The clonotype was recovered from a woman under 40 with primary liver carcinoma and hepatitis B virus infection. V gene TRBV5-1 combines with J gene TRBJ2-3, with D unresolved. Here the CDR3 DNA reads TGCGCCAGCAGCTTGGCCCCGCCAGCAGATACGCAGTATTTT. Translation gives CASSLAPPADTQYF.